Each of the 14 T cell receptor beta chains below was sequenced from the same sample in a study of T-cell memory formation after mild COVID-19. TCRdb itself ran the 5' RACE reads through MiXCR, one entry per CDR3 protein. The repertoire has 350,000 or so distinct CDR3 sequences, 10% to 15% of them found once; the top ten carry 20% to 25%. The specimen was PBMCs or a T cell subset sorted from them (not recorded which). Receptors were obtained from a man younger than 35 who had mild COVID-19 (a few samples of this study predate the infection). Cell type and time point are not known.

The chain couples TRBV4-3 to TRBJ1-3, with unresolved D. There are 15 residues in the CDR3. CDR1 is LGHNA, CDR2 YSLEER, per germline. The V gene lost 0 bases and the J gene lost 3 bases, with 9 bases spanning the gap. CDR3 nucleotides: TGCGCCAGCAGCCAAGATCGTGGGGTTGGAAACACCATATATTTT. The encoded protein is CASSQDRGVGNTIYF.

This clonotype was seen more than once but under ten times. This chain connects TRBV20-1 to TRBJ2-3; 10 bases align to TRBD2. This CDR3 has 16 amino acids. J lost 0 bases, V lost 4 bases, and 7 bases had no gene match. Germline V gives CDR1 DFQATT, CDR2 SNEGSKA (reference sequence). CDR3 bases: TGCAGTGCTAACGGGGCTAGCGGGAGTAGCACAGATACGCAGTATTTT. This encodes CSANGASGSSTDTQYF.

The chain joins TRBV28 to TRBJ1-5; D might be TRBD1 (5 bases). The length of the CDR3 is 14 residues. Trimming took off 10 bases at V and 4 bases at J, with 17 bases between the two ends. Germline-derived CDR1 and CDR2 are MDHEN and SYDVKM. The CDR3: CAISGGSENQPQHF. CDR3 nucleotides: TGTGCCATTTCTGGGGGGTCGGAAAATCAGCCCCAGCATTTT.

The J gene is TRBJ2-7, the V gene TRBV6-1; 7 bases map to TRBD2. Per the germline V gene, CDR1 is MNHNS and CDR2 is SASEGT. Unmatched junction bases numbered 9, after V lost 2 bases and J lost 2 bases. The CDR3 runs 16 residues. The CDR3 bases are TGTGCCAGCAGTGAAAGGGTAGCGGGCCAGGCCTACGAGCAGTACTTC. It translates to CASSERVAGQAYEQYF.

The table lists this clonotype with a few counts. The rearrangement links TRBV9 to TRBJ1-1; 7 bases are a match to TRBD1. Germline values: CDR1 SGDLS, CDR2 YYNGEE. J gave up 8 bases and V 3 bases, and 7 bases lay outside the gene matches. The CDR3 has 13 amino acids. This CDR3 reads CASSEGTVGEAFF. CDR3 coding DNA: TGTGCCAGCAGCGAAGGGACAGTTGGCGAAGCTTTCTTT.

CDR3 nucleotide sequence: TGTGCCAGCAGCTTAGCCGGGGCGGGGGGCCACCCGGAGCTGTTTTTT. This sequence encodes CASSLAGAGGHPELFF. J is TRBJ2-2 and V is TRBV7-2; 8 bases map to TRBD2. Germline trimming cut 0 bases from V and 10 bases from J; bases unmatched to any gene: 10. The CDR3 has 16 amino acids. Germline V lookup: CDR1 SGHTA, CDR2 FQGNSA. The variable domain in full, with the rest retrieved from reference TRBV7-2 and TRBJ2-2, is GAGVSQSPSNKVTEKGKDVELRCDPISGHTALYWYRQSLGQGLEFLIYFQGNSAPDKSGLPSDRFSAERTGGSVSTLTIQRTQQEDSAVYLCASSLAGAGGHPELFFGEGSRLTVL.

The rearrangement joins TRBV9 to TRBJ2-3; maybe TRBD2 (7 bases). The germline gives CDR1 SGDLS, CDR2 YYNGEE. Trimming removed 4 bases from V and 6 bases from J, with 18 bases in between. The length of the CDR3 is 15 residues. The CDR3 DNA reads as TGTGCCAGCAGCTCCTTGGGGGGGCCGGCGGATACGCAGTATTTT. The encoded protein is CASSSLGGPADTQYF. The full variable domain, with the rest looked up from reference TRBV9 and TRBJ2-3, is DSGVTQTPKHLITATGQRVTLRCSPRSGDLSVYWYQQSLDQGLQFLIQYYNGEERAKGNILERFSAQQFPDLHSELNLSSLELGDSALYFCASSSLGGPADTQYFGPGTRLTVL.

The chain couples TRBV9 to TRBJ1-2; D is perhaps TRBD1 (5 bases). This CDR3 contains 17 residues. Trimming took 0 bases from V and 6 from J, leaving 21 bases between them. Germline-derived CDR1 and CDR2 are SGDLS and YYNGEE. CDR3 nucleotides: TGTGCCAGCAGCGTAGCGGGGACGGCGCTCAGAAGTGATGGCTACACCTTC. This codes for CASSVAGTALRSDGYTF.

This clonotype has only a few counts. J is TRBJ1-5 and V is TRBV19; D remains unclear. Germline CDR1 LNHDA, CDR2 SQIVND (reference sequence). CDR3 length equals 13 residues. The ends were cut back, 6 bases at V and 6 bases at J, with 12 bases in the middle. The CDR3 loop is CASRTIGGQPQHF. The CDR3, as DNA: TGTGCCAGTAGGACAATAGGCGGTCAGCCCCAGCATTTT.

This clonotype was observed a few times. The gene calls are TRBV7-2 and TRBJ2-5; D is uncertain. CDR3 length: 13 residues. Trimming took 1 base from V and 7 from J, leaving 10 bases between them. CDR1 is SGHTA, CDR2 FQGNSA, per germline. Here the CDR3 DNA reads TGTGCCAGCAGCTTAGACGGGCTTGGGACCCAGTACTTC. Translation: CASSLDGLGTQYF.

The chain uses TRBV20-1 and TRBJ2-7; tentatively, D is TRBD1 (5 bases). Deletions cut 0 bases from V and 0 bases from J, with 12 bases between. The CDR3 runs 15 residues. Germline values: CDR1 DFQATT, CDR2 SNEGSKA (reference sequence). CDR3 sequence reads: CSARDPQESSYEQYV. The CDR3 DNA follows: TGCAGTGCTAGAGATCCACAGGAGAGCTCCTACGAGCAGTACGTC.

This chain joins TRBV6-2 or TRBV6-3 and TRBJ2-1; D perhaps matches TRBD2 (5 bases). The V gene's germline CDR1 is MNHEY and CDR2 SVGEGT. The CDR3 length is 13 residues. Trimming took 6 bases from V and 9 from J, leaving 15 bases between them. Here the CDR3 reads CASSRTSAGEQFF. The CDR3 DNA is TGTGCCAGCAGCCGAACAAGTGCGGGTGAGCAGTTCTTC.

As to this clonotype: One junction end does not reproduce the germline sequence, and a read error may be involved. The J gene is TRBJ2-7, the V gene TRBV29-1; TRBD1 agrees at 10 bases. Germline CDR1 is SQVTM and CDR2 is ANQGSEA. The CDR3 has 14 amino acids. This chain's CDR3 is CSVEGTGEDYEQYF. CDR3 DNA: TGCAGCGTCGAAGGGACAGGGGAGGACTACGAGCAGTACTTC.

The chain employs TRBV29-1 and TRBJ2-1, with 12 bases aligning to TRBD2. The junction had 5 bases not matched to a gene; V was cut back by 5 bases and J by 3 bases. Per germline, CDR1 SQVTM and CDR2 ANQGSEA. The CDR3 is 15 amino acids. The DNA for the CDR3 is TGCAGCGTTCAAACTAGCGGGGGGTTCTACAATGAGCAGTTCTTC. It codes for CSVQTSGGFYNEQFF.